Presented here are 30 T cell receptor beta chains from one specimen sequenced in a study of T cell responses to AZD1222 COVID-19 vaccine. The table came from immunoSEQ multiplex PCR; TCRdb's copy has only in-frame clones and leaves some out. The data contain around 54,000 clones, 65% to 90% of them singletons. Sample: peripheral blood, taken 28 days after the second AZD1222 dose. The receptor source for this set is an adult who received the AZD1222 COVID-19 vaccine.

The chain uses TRBV11-3 and TRBJ2-2; TRBD2 matches 11 bases. The CDR3 spans 17 residues. CDR1 is SGHNT and CDR2 is YENEEA in the germline V gene. The J segment lost 1 base and the V segment lost 5 bases, leaving 6 bases of the junction unmatched. CDR3 in DNA: TGTGCCAGCAGCGCCGTCCTAGCGGGGGGGAACACCGGGGAGCTGTTTTTT. This gives the protein CASSAVLAGGNTGELFF.

The CDR3 DNA follows: TGTGCCACCAGTGATCCTAGGACCGCGCCCGGGGAGACCCAGTACTTC. Its protein is CATSDPRTAPGETQYF. The chain couples TRBV24-1 to TRBJ2-5; D remains ambiguous. Trimming stripped 3 bases from V and 5 bases from J, with 18 bases between. Germline V CDR1 and CDR2: KGHDR, SFDVKD. The CDR3 has 16 residues.

The chain links TRBV5-1 to TRBJ2-7, with D perhaps matching TRBD1 or TRBD2 (6 bases each). The germline V gene encodes CDR1 SGHRS and CDR2 YFSETQ. The CDR3 spans 12 residues. Trimming took 5 bases from V and 2 from J, leaving 8 bases between them. CDR3 sequence reads: CASREGAYEQYF. The CDR3 nucleotides read TGCGCCAGCAGGGAGGGGGCCTACGAGCAGTACTTC.

The chain links TRBV6-5 to TRBJ2-1; D may be TRBD2 (6 bases). There are 15 residues in the CDR3. The ends were cut back, 2 bases at V and 7 bases at J, with 15 bases in the middle. Germline CDR1 reads MNHEY; CDR2 reads SVGAGI. The DNA for the CDR3 is TGTGCCAGCAGTTACGCCGTCGCGGGGACGAATGAGCAGTTCTTC. Amino acids: CASSYAVAGTNEQFF.

Concerning this clone: The conserved phenylalanine or tryptophan normally closing the CDR3 is absent here, so this likely arose from a read error. No DNA is shown, since the ends of the CDR3 on it are uncertain; the CDR3 is the one TCRdb lists. The chain carries TRBV21-1 and TRBJ1-1. TRBV21-1 is described as a pseudogene. The CDR3 length is 11 residues, termini included. CDR3 loop: CASSHPGDPPR.

The CDR3 is CASSVAVGSNYGYTF. The CDR3 DNA follows: TGTGCCAGCAGCGTAGCGGTAGGGTCCAACTATGGCTACACCTTC. The chain carries TRBV9 and TRBJ1-2, with unresolved D. Trimming left V 0 bases short and J 2 bases short, with 11 bases between. The CDR3 runs 15 residues. Germline V lookup: CDR1 SGDLS, CDR2 YYNGEE.

The chain employs TRBV28 and TRBJ2-7; 9 nucleotides agree with TRBD1. Germline V gene sequence: CDR1 MDHEN, CDR2 SYDVKM. The CDR3 is made up of 14 amino acids. The trim removed 4 bases at V and 6 bases at J, leaving 7 bases unmatched. Here the CDR3 DNA reads TGTGCCAGCAGTTCGGGACAGGGTTTCTCCGAGCAGTACTTC. This translates into CASSSGQGFSEQYF.

The rearrangement uses TRBV18 and TRBJ1-5; D may be TRBD1 (6 bases). The V gene lost 4 bases and the J gene lost 4 bases, with 8 bases spanning the gap. The CDR3 is 13 amino acids. CDR1 is KGHSH and CDR2 is LQKENI in the germline V gene. CDR3 bases: TGTGCCAGCTCACGGGACACAAATCAGCCCCAGCATTTT. This sequence encodes CASSRDTNQPQHF.

The CDR3 reads CASSPLIEGLGGYTF. The CDR3, as DNA: TGTGCCAGCAGTCCCCTAATCGAGGGGTTGGGTGGCTACACCTTC. The chain employs TRBV27 and TRBJ1-2; the D gene is possibly TRBD1 (5 bases). The germline gives CDR1 MNHEY, CDR2 SMNVEV (reference sequence). The V and J ends lost 5 bases and 7 bases respectively, with 20 bases between them. The CDR3 length is 15 residues.

This clone was counted between two and nine times. The genes are TRBV21-1 and TRBJ2-7. TRBV21-1 is annotated as a pseudogene. The CDR3 is made up of 12 amino acids. CDR3 in amino acids: CASSKEDLTQYF. CDR3 sequence (DNA): TGTGCCAGCAGCAAAGAGGACCTTACCCAATACTTC.

In this sample, this clone is medium-sized (0.01 to 0.1%). The chain links TRBV7-9 to TRBJ1-1; TRBD1 might be the D (5 bases). CDR1 is SEHNR, CDR2 FQNEAQ, per germline (reference sequence). V was pared by 0 bases and J by 1 base, with 9 bases between. CDR3 length: 15 amino acids. The CDR3 DNA reads as TGTGCCAGCAGCTTAGCCGGACACGGGAACACTGAAGCTTTCTTT. Translating gives CASSLAGHGNTEAFF.

The chain combines TRBV12-5 with TRBJ2-3, with a weak D call TRBD2 (6 bases). The CDR3 is made up of 15 amino acids. Germline V lookup: CDR1 LGHNT, CDR2 FRNRAP. The V gene lost 7 bases and the J gene lost 1 base, with 15 bases spanning the gap. The CDR3 protein is CASALEGGGTDTQYF. In DNA, the CDR3 is TGTGCTAGTGCCCTGGAAGGAGGGGGCACAGATACGCAGTATTTT.

This chain joins TRBV15 and TRBJ2-1; 14 positions agree with TRBD2. The CDR3 is made up of 18 amino acids. CDR1 is LNHNV, CDR2 YYDKDF, per germline (reference sequence). The junction had 11 bases not matched to a gene; V was cut back by 4 bases and J by 6 bases. The DNA for the CDR3 is TGTGCCACCAGCAAAGCCGGGACTAGCGGGAGTTACAGCAATGAGCAGTTCTTC. Its protein is CATSKAGTSGSYSNEQFF.

V usage is TRBV5-1 and J usage is TRBJ2-3; D is perhaps TRBD1 or TRBD2 (6 bases each). Germline CDR1 reads SGHRS; CDR2 reads YFSETQ. This CDR3 is 19 amino acids long. Trimming left V 3 bases short and J 2 bases short, with 25 bases between. Here the CDR3 reads CASSWRGTKGSLITDTQYF. The DNA of the CDR3 is TGCGCCAGCAGCTGGAGGGGGACGAAGGGGTCCCTGATCACAGATACGCAGTATTTT.

This clone has more than one count but fewer than ten. V is TRBV5-1 and J is TRBJ1-6; possibly TRBD1 for D (5 bases). V shed 4 bases and J shed 1 base, with 9 bases lying between them. The CDR3 has 15 amino acids. Germline V gives CDR1 SGHRS, CDR2 YFSETQ. CDR3 region: CASSTRQSYNSPLHF. The DNA of the CDR3 is TGCGCCAGCAGCACGCGACAGTCCTATAATTCACCCCTCCACTTT.

This rearrangement joins TRBV2 to TRBJ2-4; D may be TRBD1 or TRBD2 (7 bases each). Per germline, CDR1 SNHLY and CDR2 FYNNEI. This CDR3 contains 15 residues. The V and J ends lost 8 bases and 0 bases respectively, with 14 bases between them. The CDR3 spells CASGGDRLAKNIQYF. In nucleotides, the CDR3 is TGTGCCAGCGGGGGGGACAGATTAGCCAAAAACATTCAGTACTTC.

The V and J genes are TRBV7-3 and TRBJ2-1; 12 bases match TRBD2. Trimming took 5 bases from V and 9 from J; bases not matched to a gene: 5. The CDR3 has 14 amino acids. The V gene's germline CDR1 is SGHTA and CDR2 FQGTGA. In DNA, the CDR3 is TGTGCCAGCAGCCTGGGACTAGCGGGTGTTGAGCAGTTCTTC. Its protein is CASSLGLAGVEQFF.

The chain couples TRBV6-2 or TRBV6-3 to TRBJ1-1; D uncertain. Per germline, CDR1 MNHEY and CDR2 SVGEGT. The CDR3 has 12 residues. Between the trimmed V and J ends, which lost 2 bases and 6 bases, there was a span of 7 bases. The CDR3 DNA is TGTGCCAGCAGTTACCTTGGGTCTGAAGCTTTCTTT. It yields the protein CASSYLGSEAFF.

This chain connects TRBV3-1 (or the pseudogene TRBV3-2) to TRBJ2-3; 10 bases align to TRBD2. Germline-derived CDR1 and CDR2 are LGHDT and YNNKEL (reference sequence). The CDR3 has 18 residues. After removal of 8 bases from V and 5 bases from J, the junction contained 19 bases not matched to a gene. This CDR3 is CASAAARQLAGFRDTQYF. CDR3 coding DNA: TGTGCCAGCGCCGCAGCCAGACAACTAGCGGGATTTAGAGATACGCAGTATTTT.

This chain connects TRBV7-9 to TRBJ1-4, with 7 nucleotides matching TRBD1. The V and J ends lost 7 bases and 7 bases, in that order; junction bases with no gene match: 9. CDR1 and CDR2 (germline): SEHNR, FQNEAQ (reference sequence). The CDR3 contains 14 residues. The CDR3 here is CASTSRGLVEKLFF. The CDR3 region has the DNA TGTGCCAGCACCTCGAGGGGGCTTGTTGAAAAACTGTTTTTT.

CDR3 bases: TGTGCCAGCAGTGAAGGTCGGGGAAATGGCTACACCTTC. It is translated as CASSEGRGNGYTF. V gene TRBV6-1 combines with J gene TRBJ1-2; no definite D call. The CDR3 sequence is 13 residues long. The V end was cut by 1 base, the J end by 6 bases, with 9 bases between. The germline V gene has CDR1 MNHNS and CDR2 SASEGT.

The V gene is TRBV28, the J gene TRBJ1-6; D is possibly TRBD1 (6 bases). This CDR3 region has 17 residues. CDR1 is MDHEN, CDR2 SYDVKM, per germline. V was clipped by 2 bases and J by 4 bases, with 15 bases between them. CDR3 sequence: CASSLAAGADYNSPLHF. The CDR3 DNA reads TGTGCCAGCAGTTTAGCTGCGGGGGCGGATTATAATTCACCCCTCCACTTT.

In this sample, this clone is medium-sized. The genes are TRBV19 and TRBJ2-7; no clear D. The CDR3 consists of 14 residues. With 3 bases removed from V and 0 bases from J, the gap between germline ends came to 9 bases. CDR1 is LNHDA and CDR2 is SQIVND in the germline V gene (reference sequence). This chain's CDR3 is CASSMVVSSYEQYF. In DNA, the CDR3 is TGTGCCAGTAGTATGGTGGTTAGCTCCTACGAGCAGTACTTC.

This rearrangement joins TRBV18 to TRBJ2-3; 8 nucleotides match TRBD1. The CDR3 has 13 amino acids. Trimming took 9 bases from V and 4 from J; bases not matched to a gene: 6. Germline lookup yields CDR1 KGHSH and CDR2 LQKENI. CDR3 DNA: TGTGCCAGTTCCAGACAGGGGCCAGATACGCAGTATTTT. It is translated as CASSRQGPDTQYF.

The V gene is TRBV7-2, the J gene TRBJ2-1; 9 bases agree with TRBD1. The CDR3 loop spans 14 amino acids. Unmatched junction bases numbered 8, after V lost 5 bases and J lost 9 bases. Germline-derived CDR1 and CDR2 are SGHTA and FQGNSA. CDR3 in DNA: TGTGCCAGCAGCCCAGACAGGGGGTCGGGTGAGCAGTTCTTC. Translating it yields CASSPDRGSGEQFF. The complete variable domain, with remaining parts taken from reference TRBV7-2 and TRBJ2-1, reads GAGVSQSPSNKVTEKGKDVELRCDPISGHTALYWYRQSLGQGLEFLIYFQGNSAPDKSGLPSDRFSAERTGGSVSTLTIQRTQQEDSAVYLCASSPDRGSGEQFFGPGTRLTVL.

The chain links TRBV18 to TRBJ1-1; no clear D gene. CDR1 is KGHSH, CDR2 LQKENI, per germline. Trimming took 8 bases from V and 1 from J, leaving 8 bases between them. The CDR3 sequence is 12 residues long. The CDR3 sequence: CASRLTNTEAFF. In nucleotides, the CDR3 is TGTGCCAGCCGACTAACGAACACTGAAGCTTTCTTT.

This clone was counted a few times. The CDR3 sequence: CASSFGLRSSGYTF. The CDR3 DNA is TGTGCCAGCAGCTTCGGCTTGCGGTCGAGCGGCTACACCTTC. V gene TRBV13 combines with J gene TRBJ1-2; D remains ambiguous. The CDR3 loop spans 14 amino acids. Per germline, CDR1 PRHDT and CDR2 FYEKMQ (reference sequence). V shed 3 bases and J shed 8 bases, with 16 bases lying between them.

The chain employs TRBV2 and TRBJ2-1, with 16 nucleotides matching TRBD2. Germline-derived CDR1 and CDR2 are SNHLY and FYNNEI. The V and J ends lost 6 bases and 10 bases, in that order; junction bases with no gene match: 9. The CDR3 has 16 residues. The CDR3 sequence is CASRGTSGGAYWEQFF. CDR3 DNA sequence: TGTGCCAGCAGAGGGACTAGCGGGGGGGCCTACTGGGAGCAGTTCTTC.

The rearrangement joins TRBV14 to TRBJ2-5, with a tentative D call TRBD2 (6 bases). CDR1 and CDR2 from the germline V gene are SGHDN and FVKESK. The CDR3 consists of 13 residues. Trimming cost V 4 bases and J 5 bases, with 11 bases left between them. DNA of the CDR3: TGTGCCAGCAGCCCGGCGGGACTGGAGACCCAGTACTTC. This sequence encodes CASSPAGLETQYF.

J is TRBJ1-2 and V is TRBV3-1 (or the pseudogene TRBV3-2); the D gene is possibly TRBD1 (6 bases). Germline CDR1 and CDR2: LGHDT and YNNKEL (reference sequence). The CDR3 spans 14 residues. Trimming cost V 0 bases and J 10 bases, with 15 bases left between them. The CDR3 coding sequence is TGTGCCAGCAGCCAAGACGACAGGTCCTCTGCCTACACCTTC. Protein sequence: CASSQDDRSSAYTF.